The 13 T cell receptor beta chains reported below all come from one sample, sequenced in a study of monozygotic twins with inflammatory bowel disease. TCRdb reanalyzed the 5' RACE reads and collapses them to one entry per CDR3 protein, without DNA. This repertoire includes about 110,000 distinct CDR3 sequences. The sequencing sample was made of blood. The receptors come from a human donor with ulcerative colitis or Crohn's disease, or a healthy co-twin of an affected twin (not recorded which).

The chain is built from TRBV7-9 and TRBJ2-7. The CDR3 consists of 15 residues. The germline V gene has CDR1 SEHNR and CDR2 FQNEAQ (reference sequence). The CDR3 reads CASSLGPSRSYEQYF.

The V gene is TRBV12-3 or TRBV12-4, the J gene TRBJ2-1. This CDR3 is built from 16 residues. The chain's CDR3 is CASSLFLREYYNEQFF.

The chain carries TRBV5-1 and TRBJ1-1; the D call from TCRdb, TRBD1, cannot be confirmed without DNA. The germline V gene encodes CDR1 SGHRS and CDR2 YFSETQ. The CDR3 has 16 residues. The CDR3 loop reads CASSLRQTYMNTEAFF.

The genes are TRBV20-1 and TRBJ2-3; TCRdb lists TRBD2, though no DNA is available to test this call. CDR3 length: 16 residues. Germline-derived CDR1 and CDR2 are DFQATT and SNEGSKA (reference sequence). The CDR3 here is CSARSSGGASVDTQYF.

The chain is built from TRBV27 and TRBJ1-5; there is no DNA to check the TCRdb D call of TRBD1. The CDR3 is 17 amino acids. Germline V gene lookup returns CDR1 MNHEY and CDR2 SMNVEV (reference sequence). The CDR3 is CASSLYGATYSNQPQHF.

This rearrangement joins TRBV20-1 to TRBJ1-1. CDR1 is DFQATT, CDR2 SNEGSKA, per germline (reference sequence). The CDR3 spans 13 residues. The CDR3 sequence is CSASEGINTEAFF.

V usage is TRBV11-2 and J usage is TRBJ1-5. Germline-derived CDR1 and CDR2 are SGHAT and FQNNGV. The CDR3 spans 16 residues. CDR3 sequence reads: CASSLGEGGGNQPQHF.

The chain links TRBV20-1 to TRBJ2-1. This CDR3 is 11 amino acids long. Germline CDR1 and CDR2: DFQATT and SNEGSKA (reference sequence). CDR3 amino acids: CSAHRYNEQFF.

The V and J genes are TRBV4-2 and TRBJ1-4; lacking DNA, the TRBD1 call made by TCRdb goes unchecked. The CDR3 is 17 residues long. CDR1 is LGHNA and CDR2 is YNFKEQ in the germline V gene. CDR3 sequence: CASSQEIDRGANEKLFF.

The chain employs TRBV5-1 and TRBJ1-1. The CDR3 loop spans 15 amino acids. Germline V gene data show CDR1 as SGHRS and CDR2 as YFSETQ. The CDR3 is CASSLVLGLNTEAFF. Based on the CDR3 plus reference TRBV5-1 and TRBJ1-1, the full variable domain is KAGVTQTPRYLIKTRGQQVTLSCSPISGHRSVSWYQQTPGQGLQFLFEYFSETQRNKGNFPGRFSGRQFSNSRSEMNVSTLELGDSALYLCASSLVLGLNTEAFFGQGTRLTVV.

The chain recombines TRBV2 with TRBJ2-5; without DNA, the TCRdb call of TRBD1 cannot be checked. This CDR3 has 13 amino acids. Germline loops: CDR1 SNHLY, CDR2 FYNNEI. The CDR3 loop reads CASRMVPGETQYF.

J is TRBJ2-1 and V is TRBV12-3 or TRBV12-4. This CDR3 region has 16 residues. The CDR3 reads CASSLEFGSSYNEQFF.

The chain uses TRBV2 and TRBJ1-2; TCRdb's D call of TRBD1 is untestable without DNA. From germline, CDR1 is SNHLY and CDR2 FYNNEI. The CDR3 covers 14 residues. CDR3 protein: CASSRDPAWDGYTF.